This TCR beta chain was recorded in a study of OX40 agonist ivuxolimab in advanced cancers. Overall study: Patients were treated with ivuxolimab, an agonistic anti-OX40 (CD134) antibody.

This clone was recorded a few times. Its antigen is unknown. TCRdb's copy holds only in-frame clones and misses some; the assay was immunoSEQ multiplex PCR. Among 30,000 or so clones listed, approximately 86% were seen once. Overall study results and limits: In CD8+ T cells, expanded clones were on average more numerous than in CD4+. Some patients who did not respond also had low normalized T-cell clonal expansion. Dosing at 0.1 to 3.0 mg/kg was accompanied by clonal expansion of CD4+ and CD8+ blood T cells by week 6.

Trimming removed 5 bases at V and 4 bases at J, with 17 bases between. The CDR3 extends over 15 amino acids. CDR1 and CDR2 from the germline V gene are SEHNR and FQNEAQ (reference sequence). The clonotype comes from an adult with an advanced solid tumor such as melanoma, head and neck, liver or kidney cancer. The chain employs TRBV7-9 and TRBJ1-1; D is undetermined. The source material was CD4+ or CD8+ T cells sorted from blood, sampled in a trial of the OX40 agonist ivuxolimab. CDR3 sequence (DNA): TGTGCCAGCAGCCCCGGGAGGCTTATGGTCACTGAAGCTTTCTTT. This sequence encodes CASSPGRLMVTEAFF.